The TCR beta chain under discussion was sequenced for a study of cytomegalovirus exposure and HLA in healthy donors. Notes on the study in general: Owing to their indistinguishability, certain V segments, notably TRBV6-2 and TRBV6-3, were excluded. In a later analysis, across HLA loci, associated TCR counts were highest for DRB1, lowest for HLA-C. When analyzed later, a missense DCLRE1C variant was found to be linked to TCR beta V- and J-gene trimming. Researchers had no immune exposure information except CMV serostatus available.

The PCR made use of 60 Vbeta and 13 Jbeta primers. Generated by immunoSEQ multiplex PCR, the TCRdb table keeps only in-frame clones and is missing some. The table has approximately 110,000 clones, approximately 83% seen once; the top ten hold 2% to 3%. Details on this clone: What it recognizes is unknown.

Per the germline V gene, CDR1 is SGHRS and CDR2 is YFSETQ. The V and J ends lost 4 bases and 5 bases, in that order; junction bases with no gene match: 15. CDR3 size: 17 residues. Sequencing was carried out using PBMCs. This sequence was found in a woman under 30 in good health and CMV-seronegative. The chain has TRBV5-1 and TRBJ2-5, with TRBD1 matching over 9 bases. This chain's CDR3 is CASSPEIRDRERETQYF. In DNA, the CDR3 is TGCGCCAGCAGCCCCGAAATCCGGGACAGGGAACGGGAGACCCAGTACTTC.